The sequence of this T cell receptor (beta chain) was determined in a study of beta chain features in type 1 diabetes. Regarding the study as a whole: In cDNA sequencing, cells with high TCR expression could be over-represented. The study found moderately but significantly shorter TCRB CDR3s in all four CD4+ subsets of Type 1 diabetes patients.

Around 100 mL of blood, on average, came from one heparinised draw per donor. The investigators reverse transcribed all of the isolated RNA, so they sequenced expressed TCRB transcripts. Naive, central memory and regulatory T cell samples averaged roughly 3.6 million reads. This table comes from immunoSEQ multiplex PCR, and its TCRdb copy is limited to in-frame clones, with some not included. Among 150,000 to 160,000 clones listed, approximately 10% were seen once. Of note for this clone: Its specificity is not known.

Trimming took off 5 bases at V and 2 bases at J, with 13 bases between the two ends. Germline V lookup: CDR1 LNHNV, CDR2 YYDKDF (reference sequence). CDR3 size: 14 residues. This chain connects TRBV15 to TRBJ2-7; D unresolved. This receptor was taken from a man between 18 and 35 years old in good health. Input material: central memory CD4+ T cells from blood. Here the CDR3 reads CATSASQQAYEQYF. The CDR3 DNA follows: TGTGCCACCAGCGCCAGCCAGCAGGCCTACGAGCAGTACTTC.